The present TCR beta chain was sequenced within a study of CD8 T cells in Susac syndrome. CD8+ and CD4+ T cells circulating in blood were sequenced for TCR beta. With random hexamers, 0.5 to 1 ug RNA was reverse transcribed. TCRdb re-analysed the immunoSEQ multiplex PCR reads in MiXCR, keeping a single row per CDR3 protein. Of about 250,000 distinct CDR3 sequences in the sample, 90% to 95% were seen once. The CDR3 is 15 amino acids. The V gene's germline CDR1 is LGHDT and CDR2 YNNKEL (reference sequence). Trimming left V 5 bases short and J 3 bases short, with 14 bases between. This clonotype was sampled from a human donor with multiple sclerosis. V and J are TRBV3-1 and TRBJ1-5; D remains ambiguous. The specimen was CD4+ T cells from PBMCs. The CDR3: CASSSTVQSNQPQHF. The CDR3 DNA is TGTGCCAGCAGCTCGACTGTCCAGTCCAATCAGCCCCAGCATTTT.